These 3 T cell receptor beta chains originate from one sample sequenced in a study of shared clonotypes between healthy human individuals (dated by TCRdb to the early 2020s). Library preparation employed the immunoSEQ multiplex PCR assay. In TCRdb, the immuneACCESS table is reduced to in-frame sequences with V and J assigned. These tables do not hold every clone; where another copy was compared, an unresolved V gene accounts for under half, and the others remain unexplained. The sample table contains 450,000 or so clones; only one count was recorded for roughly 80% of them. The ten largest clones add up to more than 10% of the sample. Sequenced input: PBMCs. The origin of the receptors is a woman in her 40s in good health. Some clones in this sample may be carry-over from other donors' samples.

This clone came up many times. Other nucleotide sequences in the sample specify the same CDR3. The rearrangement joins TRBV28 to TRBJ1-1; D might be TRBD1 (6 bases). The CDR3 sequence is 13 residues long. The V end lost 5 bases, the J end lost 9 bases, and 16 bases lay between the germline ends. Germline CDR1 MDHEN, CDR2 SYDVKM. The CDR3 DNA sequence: TGTGCCAGCAGTGAGACAGGAGGGGTTCAAGCTTTCTTT. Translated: CASSETGGVQAFF.

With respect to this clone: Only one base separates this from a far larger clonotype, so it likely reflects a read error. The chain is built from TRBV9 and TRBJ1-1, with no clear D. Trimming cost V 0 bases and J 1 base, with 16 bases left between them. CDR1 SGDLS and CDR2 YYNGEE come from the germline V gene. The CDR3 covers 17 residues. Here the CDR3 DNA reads TGTGCCAGCAGCGTAGGGTTCGGGTTCCGATGGAACACTGAAGCTTTCTTT. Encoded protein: CASSVGFGFRWNTEAFF.

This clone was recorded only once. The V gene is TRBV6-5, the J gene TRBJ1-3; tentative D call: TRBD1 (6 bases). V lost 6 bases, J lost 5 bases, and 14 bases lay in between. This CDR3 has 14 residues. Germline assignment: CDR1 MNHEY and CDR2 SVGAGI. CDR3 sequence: CASRNRDFRNTIYF. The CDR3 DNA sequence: TGTGCCAGCAGGAACAGGGATTTTAGAAACACCATATATTTT.